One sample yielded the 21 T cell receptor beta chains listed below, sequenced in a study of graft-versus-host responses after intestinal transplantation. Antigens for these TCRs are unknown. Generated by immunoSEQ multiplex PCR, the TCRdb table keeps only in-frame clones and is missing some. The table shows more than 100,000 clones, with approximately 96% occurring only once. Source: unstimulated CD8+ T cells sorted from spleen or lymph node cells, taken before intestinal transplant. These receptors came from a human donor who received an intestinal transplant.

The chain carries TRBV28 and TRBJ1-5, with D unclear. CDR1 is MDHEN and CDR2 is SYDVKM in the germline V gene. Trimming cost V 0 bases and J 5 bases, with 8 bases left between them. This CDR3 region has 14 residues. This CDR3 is CASSLCREDQPQHF. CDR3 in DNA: TGTGCCAGCAGTTTATGTAGGGAAGATCAGCCCCAGCATTTT. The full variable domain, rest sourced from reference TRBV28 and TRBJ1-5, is DVKVTQSSRYLVKRTGEKVFLECVQDMDHENMFWYRQDPGLGLRLIYFSYDVKMKEKGDIPEGYSVSREKKERFSLILESASTNQTSMYLCASSLCREDQPQHFGDGTRLSIL.

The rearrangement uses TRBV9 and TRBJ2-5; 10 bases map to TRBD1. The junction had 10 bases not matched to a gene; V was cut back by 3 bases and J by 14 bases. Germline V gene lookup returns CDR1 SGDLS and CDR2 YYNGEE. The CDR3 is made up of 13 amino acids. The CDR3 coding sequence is TGTGCCAGCAGCGGTGCCGGGACAGGGGCGATCTACTTC. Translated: CASSGAGTGAIYF. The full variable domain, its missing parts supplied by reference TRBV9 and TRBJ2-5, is DSGVTQTPKHLITATGQRVTLRCSPRSGDLSVYWYQQSLDQGLQFLIQYYNGEERAKGNILERFSAQQFPDLHSELNLSSLELGDSALYFCASSGAGTGAIYFGPGTRLLVL.

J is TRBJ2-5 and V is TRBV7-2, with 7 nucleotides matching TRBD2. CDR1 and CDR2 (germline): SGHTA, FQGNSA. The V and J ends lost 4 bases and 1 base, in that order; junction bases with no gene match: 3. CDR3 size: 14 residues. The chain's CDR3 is CASSWGLLQETQYF. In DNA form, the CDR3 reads TGTGCCAGCAGCTGGGGACTACTCCAAGAGACCCAGTACTTC.

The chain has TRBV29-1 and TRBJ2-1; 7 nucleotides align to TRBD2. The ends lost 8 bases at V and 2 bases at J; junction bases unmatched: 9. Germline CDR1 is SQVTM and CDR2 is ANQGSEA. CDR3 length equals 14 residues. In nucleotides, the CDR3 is TGCAGCCCCTGGGGGGGAAACACCTACAATGAGCAGTTCTTC. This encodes CSPWGGNTYNEQFF.

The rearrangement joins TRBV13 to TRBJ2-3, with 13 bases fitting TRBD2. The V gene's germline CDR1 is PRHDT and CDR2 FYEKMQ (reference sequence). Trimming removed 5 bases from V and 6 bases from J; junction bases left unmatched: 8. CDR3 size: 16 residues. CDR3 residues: CASSLRTSGSWDTQYF. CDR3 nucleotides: TGTGCCAGCAGCCTACGGACTAGCGGGAGCTGGGATACGCAGTATTTT. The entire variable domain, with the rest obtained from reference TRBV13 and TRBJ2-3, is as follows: AAGVIQSPRHLIKEKRETATLKCYPIPRHDTVYWYQQGPGQDPQFLISFYEKMQSDKGSIPDRFSAQQFSDYHSELNMSSLELGDSALYFCASSLRTSGSWDTQYFGPGTRLTVL.

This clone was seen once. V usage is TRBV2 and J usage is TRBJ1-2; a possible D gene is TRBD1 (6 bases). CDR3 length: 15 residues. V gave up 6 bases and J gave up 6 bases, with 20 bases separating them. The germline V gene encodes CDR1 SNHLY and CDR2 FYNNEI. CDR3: CASSTRDKDNNGYTF. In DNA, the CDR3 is TGTGCCAGCAGCACCCGGGACAAAGATAATAATGGCTACACCTTC.

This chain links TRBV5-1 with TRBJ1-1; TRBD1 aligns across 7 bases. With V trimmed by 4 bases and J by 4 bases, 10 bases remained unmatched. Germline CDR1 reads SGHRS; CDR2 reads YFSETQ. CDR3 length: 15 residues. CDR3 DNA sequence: TGCGCCAGCAGCCGCATGGAGGGGGCTAGCACTGAAGCTTTCTTT. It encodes CASSRMEGASTEAFF.

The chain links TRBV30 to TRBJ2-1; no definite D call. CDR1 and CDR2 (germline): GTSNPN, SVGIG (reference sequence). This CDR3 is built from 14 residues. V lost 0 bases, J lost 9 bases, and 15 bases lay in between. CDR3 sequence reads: CAWSVPLKSSEQFF. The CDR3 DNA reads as TGTGCCTGGAGTGTCCCCCTTAAGTCTAGTGAGCAGTTCTTC.

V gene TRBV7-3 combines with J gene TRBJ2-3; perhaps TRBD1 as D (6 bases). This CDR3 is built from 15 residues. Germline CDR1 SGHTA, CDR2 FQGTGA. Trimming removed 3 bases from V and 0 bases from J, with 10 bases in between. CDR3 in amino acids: CASSLTGTSTDTQYF. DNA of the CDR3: TGTGCCAGCAGCTTGACAGGTACTAGCACAGATACGCAGTATTTT.

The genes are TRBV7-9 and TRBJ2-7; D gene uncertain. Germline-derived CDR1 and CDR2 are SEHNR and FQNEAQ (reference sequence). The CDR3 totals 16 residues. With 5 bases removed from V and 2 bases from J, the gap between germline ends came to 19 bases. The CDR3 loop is CASSSPSSPSTYEQYF. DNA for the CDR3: TGTGCCAGCAGCAGCCCGTCCTCACCTTCAACCTACGAGCAGTACTTC.

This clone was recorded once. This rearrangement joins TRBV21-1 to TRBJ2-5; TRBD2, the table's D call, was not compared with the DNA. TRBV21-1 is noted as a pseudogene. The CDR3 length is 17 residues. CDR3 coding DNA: TGTGCCAGCAAGCGTACAAGGAGGGGCGGGAGTCAAGAGACCCAGTACTTC. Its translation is CASKRTRRGGSQETQYF.

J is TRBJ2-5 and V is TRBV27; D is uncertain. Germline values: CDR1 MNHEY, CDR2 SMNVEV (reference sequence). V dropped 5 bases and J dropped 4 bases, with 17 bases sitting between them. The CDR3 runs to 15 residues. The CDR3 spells CASSRSTILSETQYF. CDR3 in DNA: TGTGCCAGCAGTCGAAGTACTATCTTATCAGAGACCCAGTACTTC.

CDR3 amino acids: CASSQDPRSSETQYF. CDR3 bases: TGCGCCAGCAGCCAAGATCCCCGGTCGTCAGAGACCCAGTACTTC. The rearrangement uses TRBV4-1 and TRBJ2-5; D not resolved. Germline V gives CDR1 MGHRA, CDR2 YSYEKL. Deletions cut 0 bases from V and 4 bases from J, with 12 bases between. This CDR3 region has 15 residues.

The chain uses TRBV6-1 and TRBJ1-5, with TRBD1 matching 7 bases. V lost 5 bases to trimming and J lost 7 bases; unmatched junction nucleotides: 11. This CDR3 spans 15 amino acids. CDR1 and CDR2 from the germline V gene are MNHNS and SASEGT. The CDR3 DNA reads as TGTGCCAGCAGTTTAACCGACAGGGAATACCAGCCCCAGCATTTT. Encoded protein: CASSLTDREYQPQHF.

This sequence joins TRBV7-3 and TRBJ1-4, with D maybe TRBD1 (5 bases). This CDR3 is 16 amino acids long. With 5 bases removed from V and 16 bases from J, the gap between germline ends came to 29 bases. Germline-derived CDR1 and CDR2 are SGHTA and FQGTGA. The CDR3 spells CASSPGTVAYGGLWFF. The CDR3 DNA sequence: TGTGCCAGCAGCCCCGGGACCGTCGCCTACGGGGGACTGTGGTTTTTT. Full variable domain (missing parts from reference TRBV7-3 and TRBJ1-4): GAGVSQTPSNKVTEKGKYVELRCDPISGHTALYWYRQSLGQGPEFLIYFQGTGAADDSGLPNDRFFAVRPEGSVSTLKIQRTERGDSAVYLCASSPGTVAYGGLWFFGSGTQLSVL.

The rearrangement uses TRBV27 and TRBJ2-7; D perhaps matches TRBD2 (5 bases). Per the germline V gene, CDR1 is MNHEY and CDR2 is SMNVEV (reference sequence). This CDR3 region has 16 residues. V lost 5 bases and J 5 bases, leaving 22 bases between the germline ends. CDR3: CASSIPGLGSPHEQYF. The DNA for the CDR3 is TGTGCCAGCAGTATCCCTGGACTGGGAAGCCCCCACGAGCAGTACTTC.

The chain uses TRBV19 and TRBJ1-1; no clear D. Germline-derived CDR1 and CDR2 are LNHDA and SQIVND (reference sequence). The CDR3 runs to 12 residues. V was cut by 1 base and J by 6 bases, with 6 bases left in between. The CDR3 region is CASSIAGAEAFF. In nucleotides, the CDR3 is TGTGCCAGTAGTATAGCGGGAGCTGAAGCTTTCTTT.

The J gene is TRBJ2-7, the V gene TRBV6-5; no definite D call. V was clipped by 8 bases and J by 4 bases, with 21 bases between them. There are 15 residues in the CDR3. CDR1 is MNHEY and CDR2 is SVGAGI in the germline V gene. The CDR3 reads CASRPFKGLTYEQYF. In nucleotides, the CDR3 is TGTGCCAGCCGCCCATTTAAGGGTCTAACATACGAGCAGTACTTC.

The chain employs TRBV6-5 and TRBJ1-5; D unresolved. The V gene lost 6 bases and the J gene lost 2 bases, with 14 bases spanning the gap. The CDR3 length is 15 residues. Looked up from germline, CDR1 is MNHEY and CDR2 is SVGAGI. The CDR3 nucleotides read TGTGCCAGCAGATCGGACCCCCAAGGCAATCAGCCCCAGCATTTT. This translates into CASRSDPQGNQPQHF.

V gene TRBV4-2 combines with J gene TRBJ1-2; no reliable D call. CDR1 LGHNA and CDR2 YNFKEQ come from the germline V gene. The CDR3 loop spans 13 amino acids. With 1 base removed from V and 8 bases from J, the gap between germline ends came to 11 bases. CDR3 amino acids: CASSQGTVGGYTF. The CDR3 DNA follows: TGTGCCAGCAGCCAAGGAACAGTCGGCGGCTACACCTTC.

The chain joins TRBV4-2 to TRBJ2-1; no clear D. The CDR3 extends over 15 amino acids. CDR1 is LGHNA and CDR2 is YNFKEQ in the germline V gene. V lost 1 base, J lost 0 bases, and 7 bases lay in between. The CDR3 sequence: CASSQATGSYNEQFF. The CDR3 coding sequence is TGTGCCAGCAGCCAAGCCACGGGCTCCTACAATGAGCAGTTCTTC.